The 18 T cell receptor beta chains presented below share a single source sample, sequenced in a study of graft-versus-host responses after intestinal transplantation (dated by TCRdb to the early 2020s). To isolate intraepithelial and lamina propria lymphocytes from graft specimens, dithiothreitol, EDTA incubations and collagenase D digestion were used. Preparation of the library involved the immunoSEQ multiplex PCR assay. This immuneACCESS table, as held by TCRdb, lists in-frame sequences with V and J called but not all clones. Of the missing ones, under half trace to an unresolved V gene in checked studies; the others have no known cause. The sample has approximately 37,000 clones on record, 75% to 90% of them singletons. Of the sample, around 17% is held by the ten largest clones. Here the sequenced sample was ileum tissue, taken roughly 200 days after intestinal transplant. These receptors were collected from a human patient who received an intestinal transplant, so some T cells may come from the graft donor.

As to this clone: At one of its ends the junction is not consistent with the germline gene, which may arise from a read error. The rearrangement links TRBV10-3 to TRBJ1-6; 7 bases are shared with TRBD1. The length of the CDR3 is 11 residues. Looked up from germline, CDR1 is ENHRY and CDR2 is SYGVKD. The CDR3 loop is CAISDGDRVGF. The CDR3 coding sequence is TGTGCCATCAGTGACGGAGACAGGGTCGGCTTT.

The chain recombines TRBV5-1 with TRBJ1-2; D perhaps matches TRBD1 (5 bases). Germline lookup yields CDR1 SGHRS and CDR2 YFSETQ. V was trimmed by 4 bases and J by 4 bases, leaving 14 bases between them. This CDR3 contains 14 residues. CDR3 protein: CASSVYGTFYGYTF. CDR3 coding DNA: TGCGCCAGCAGCGTGTACGGGACCTTCTATGGCTACACCTTC.

This chain links TRBV11-2 with TRBJ2-3; D is unclear. This CDR3 contains 13 residues. Germline CDR1 reads SGHAT; CDR2 reads FQNNGV. Between the trimmed V and J ends, which lost 3 bases and 6 bases, there was a span of 10 bases. This CDR3 reads CASSFSEADTQYF. The CDR3 DNA sequence: TGTGCCAGCAGCTTCAGTGAAGCGGATACGCAGTATTTT.

The chain uses TRBV28 and TRBJ2-2; 8 nucleotides match TRBD1. The CDR3 has 15 amino acids. V lost 5 bases to trimming and J lost 4 bases; unmatched junction nucleotides: 6. Germline CDR1 reads MDHEN; CDR2 reads SYDVKM. This CDR3 is CASSPQGESTGELFF. As DNA, the CDR3 is TGTGCCAGCAGTCCACAGGGGGAGAGCACCGGGGAGCTGTTTTTT.

The DNA of the CDR3 is TGTGCCAGCAGCAAAGGGGTGGACAGGCGACGCACTGAAGCTTTCTTT. Protein product: CASSKGVDRRRTEAFF. The gene calls are TRBV21-1 and TRBJ1-1; TRBD1 reflects the table's D call only, with no check against the DNA. TRBV21-1 is a known pseudogene. The CDR3 consists of 16 residues.

The rearrangement uses TRBV5-1 and TRBJ2-2, with D possibly called TRBD1 or TRBD2 (5 bases each). There are 15 residues in the CDR3. Germline values: CDR1 SGHRS, CDR2 YFSETQ. V gave up 3 bases and J gave up 8 bases, with 17 bases separating them. The CDR3 sequence is CASSSGTQQAGELFF. CDR3 sequence (DNA): TGCGCCAGCAGCTCCGGGACCCAGCAAGCTGGGGAGCTGTTTTTT.

In its sample, this clone was seen a few times. The CDR3 coding sequence is TGTGCCAGCAGCTTGACGCGGGACGGCGAGCAGTACTTC. Translating gives CASSLTRDGEQYF. V and J are TRBV5-6 and TRBJ2-7; D may be TRBD2 (6 bases). Deletions cut 1 base from V and 6 bases from J, with 11 bases between. CDR1 SGHDT and CDR2 YYEEEE come from the germline V gene. This CDR3 region has 13 residues.

The CDR3 DNA reads TGTGCTAGTGGTTTGGAGGATGAGCAGTTCTTC. It yields the protein CASGLEDEQFF. The chain couples TRBV12-5 to TRBJ2-1; D unclear. Germline CDR1 reads LGHNT; CDR2 reads FRNRAP. The CDR3 spans 11 residues. V lost 1 base to trimming and J lost 8 bases, with 3 bases between them.

The chain uses TRBV4-2 and TRBJ2-5; 7 positions match TRBD1. This CDR3 is 14 amino acids long. Germline V gives CDR1 LGHNA, CDR2 YNFKEQ. V trimming: 7 bases; J trimming: 11 bases; junction bases outside the gene matches: 16. The CDR3 loop is CASTLSEGAQDQYF. In nucleotides, the CDR3 is TGTGCCAGCACCCTTAGCGAGGGGGCCCAGGATCAGTACTTC.

This rearrangement joins TRBV27 to TRBJ2-7; D gene ambiguous. The ends were cut back, 2 bases at V and 3 bases at J, with 8 bases in the middle. CDR1 is MNHEY, CDR2 SMNVEV, per germline (reference sequence). The length of the CDR3 is 13 residues. The CDR3 sequence: CASSLSCIYEQYF. The DNA of the CDR3 is TGTGCCAGCAGTTTAAGTTGCATCTACGAGCAGTACTTC.

This sequence joins TRBV5-1 and TRBJ2-3, with D possibly matching TRBD1 (6 bases). CDR1 is SGHRS, CDR2 YFSETQ, per germline. Trimming removed 2 bases at V and 5 bases at J, with 12 bases between. The CDR3 covers 14 residues. CDR3 sequence: CASSLQGSKDTQYF. CDR3 nucleotide sequence: TGCGCCAGCAGCTTACAGGGTTCGAAAGATACGCAGTATTTT.

The V and J genes are TRBV5-1 and TRBJ2-7, with D possibly being TRBD1 (5 bases). V lost 5 bases and J lost 3, with 12 bases in between. Germline CDR1 SGHRS, CDR2 YFSETQ. CDR3 size: 13 residues. CDR3 nucleotide sequence: TGCGCCAGCAGTGCAGGGTTGAACTACGAGCAGTACTTC. This translates into CASSAGLNYEQYF.

The chain recombines TRBV5-6 with TRBJ1-5; tentative D call: TRBD1 (5 bases). V was shortened by 5 bases and J by 1 base, with 10 bases between the two germline ends. The CDR3 contains 14 residues. CDR1 and CDR2 from the germline V gene are SGHDT and YYEEEE. The CDR3 is CASSRGRSNQPQHF. The CDR3 nucleotides read TGTGCCAGCAGTCGGGGACGCAGCAATCAGCCCCAGCATTTT.

The rearrangement joins TRBV9 to TRBJ2-7; D is unclear. The germline gives CDR1 SGDLS, CDR2 YYNGEE. The CDR3 is made up of 14 amino acids. Trimming left V 3 bases short and J 1 base short, with 11 bases between. The CDR3 loop reads CASSAQDVSYEQYF. The CDR3 DNA reads as TGTGCCAGCAGCGCGCAGGACGTTTCCTACGAGCAGTACTTC. Full variable domain (missing parts from reference TRBV9 and TRBJ2-7): DSGVTQTPKHLITATGQRVTLRCSPRSGDLSVYWYQQSLDQGLQFLIQYYNGEERAKGNILERFSAQQFPDLHSELNLSSLELGDSALYFCASSAQDVSYEQYFGPGTRLTVT.

The chain links TRBV2 to TRBJ2-5; 9 bases are shared with TRBD2. J was trimmed by 4 bases and V by 1 base; bases with no gene match: 1. The CDR3 totals 14 residues. The germline V gene encodes CDR1 SNHLY and CDR2 FYNNEI. This CDR3 reads CASSEGLAVETQYF. The CDR3 DNA reads TGTGCCAGCAGTGAAGGACTAGCGGTAGAGACCCAGTACTTC.

This clone was seen just once. The rearrangement joins TRBV5-5 to TRBJ1-5; unclear D gene. The CDR3 extends over 16 amino acids. Germline lookup yields CDR1 SGHKS and CDR2 YYEKEE (reference sequence). Trimming stripped 0 bases from V and 3 bases from J, with 13 bases between. The CDR3 DNA follows: TGTGCCAGCAGCTTGGAAAGGAGCTGGGTCAATCAGCCCCAGCATTTT. As protein: CASSLERSWVNQPQHF.

The chain uses TRBV27 and TRBJ2-2; perhaps TRBD2 as D (5 bases). The length of the CDR3 is 15 residues. Germline V gene lookup returns CDR1 MNHEY and CDR2 SMNVEV (reference sequence). V lost 3 bases and J 4 bases, leaving 12 bases between the germline ends. CDR3 DNA sequence: TGTGCCAGCAGTTTTGAGGGTACCCCCACCGGGGAGCTGTTTTTT. Its translation is CASSFEGTPTGELFF.

This sequence joins TRBV4-1 and TRBJ2-7, with 12 positions matching TRBD2. From germline, CDR1 is MGHRA and CDR2 YSYEKL. V was clipped by 5 bases and J by 4 bases; unmatched bases: 6. CDR3 length equals 15 residues. The CDR3, as DNA: TGCGCCAGCAGCTTATCTAGCGGGAGGGGGTACGAGCAGTACTTC. This encodes CASSLSSGRGYEQYF.